A few counts support the clone carrying this T cell receptor beta chain. This sample was included in a study of blood T cell repertoires in COVID-19. Study-wide context: The origin of the acute and convalescent COVID-19 samples was the United States, Italy and Spain. Nucleic acid was either cDNA or gDNA, and it came from T cells, B-cell-depleted T cells, or PBMCs.

CDR3 length: 14 residues. Germline-derived CDR1 and CDR2 are KGHSH and LQKENI. The ends lost 6 bases at V and 3 bases at J; junction bases unmatched: 4. Original analysis: Reference gene primer amplification in the assay estimated nucleated cell counts. Sequencing was performed with immunoSEQ multiplex PCR; in TCRdb, only in-frame clones are kept and a portion is missing. The D gene and trimming were derived from the DNA, and the V and J assignments and clone size from that table. This table has about 95,000 clones, 87% appearing once. Sequenced material: peripheral blood. The TCR sequence derives from a human donor in a cohort sampled during active COVID-19. The genes are TRBV18 and TRBJ1-5; 8 positions agree with TRBD1. DNA for the CDR3: TGTGCCAGCTCCCCGACAGGGGTCAATCAGCCCCAGCATTTT. Encoded protein: CASSPTGVNQPQHF.